The rows below give T cell receptor beta chains drawn from one sample of a study of response to subunit inactivated influenza vaccine. TCRdb re-called the RT-PCR reads with MiXCR, one entry per CDR3 protein. The sample includes roughly 650,000 distinct CDR3 sequences, 12% to 15% of them seen just once. The sample was PBMCs from blood, taken 14 to 15 days before vaccination. The receptors originated from a man between 45 and 60 years old who received an inactivated influenza vaccine. CDR3s include the opening cysteine and the closing phenylalanine or tryptophan. The order of the fields is J gene, CDR3 length, clone size, V gene, D gene, CDR3 DNA, CDR3 protein. A D gene is named only where the DNA matches it firmly. Not all rows give a size; the values are once, few, many and, for expanded clones, a class.

>TRBJ2-5|15|few|TRBV3-1|NA
TGTGCCAGCAGCCAAGTTCGCAGCCCTCGAGAGACCCAGTACTTC
CASSQVRSPRETQYF
>TRBJ1-1|15|NA|TRBV12-3/TRBV12-4|NA
TGTGCCAGCAGTTTAGAAGGGAGATGGAACACTGAAGCTTTCTTT
CASSLEGRWNTEAFF
>TRBJ2-7|12|many|TRBV29-1|NA
TGCAGCGTTGACCAGGGGACTTACGAGCAGTACTTC
CSVDQGTYEQYF
>TRBJ1-2|16|few|TRBV20-1|NA
TGCAGTGCTAGGAAGCCGGGACAAGGTAGCCAATATGGCTACACCTTC
CSARKPGQGSQYGYTF
>TRBJ1-1|14|many|TRBV18|NA
TGTGCCAGCTCACCCGGTAGGGGTGACACTGAAGCTTTCTTT
CASSPGRGDTEAFF
>TRBJ2-7|14|NA|TRBV5-1|TRBD1
TGCGCCAGCAGTCCACCCGGGACAGGGGACGAGCAGTACTTC
CASSPPGTGDEQYF
>TRBJ1-2|14|few|TRBV15|NA
TGTGCCACCAGCAGAGATAGGGTCCTGGAAGGCTACACCTTC
CATSRDRVLEGYTF
>TRBJ2-1|15|many|TRBV5-1|TRBD1
TGCGCCAGCAGCACGGACAGGGTGGTTGATGGTGAGCAGTTCTTC
CASSTDRVVDGEQFF
>TRBJ2-3|14|NA|TRBV30|NA
TGTGCCTGGAGTGTTGGGCAGGGGCCAGATACGCAGTATTTT
CAWSVGQGPDTQYF
>TRBJ2-7|14|NA|TRBV2|TRBD1
TGTGCCAGCAGTGAATTCGGACAGGGGTACGAGCAGTACTTC
CASSEFGQGYEQYF
>TRBJ1-1|13|NA|TRBV29-1|NA
TGCAGCGTTGTCGGACAGTGGGGGACTGAAGCTTTCTTT
CSVVGQWGTEAFF
>TRBJ2-5|14|few|TRBV15|NA
TGTGCCACCAGTCCGGACAGTAATTGGGAGACCCAGTACTTC
CATSPDSNWETQYF
>TRBJ2-2|15|few|TRBV9|TRBD1
TGTGCCAGCAGCGTAGCCGGGACAGCGACCGGGGAGCTGTTTTTT
CASSVAGTATGELFF
>TRBJ2-7|14|NA|TRBV20-1|TRBD2
TGCAGTGCTATAGGCGGGAGGGCCTATGACGAGCAGTACTTC
CSAIGGRAYDEQYF
>TRBJ2-3|16|NA|TRBV2|NA
TGTGCCAGCAGCCTTTTCGACCCGGGGAGCACAGATACGCAGTATTTT
CASSLFDPGSTDTQYF
>TRBJ2-2|12|NA|TRBV5-6|NA
TGTGCCAGCGTCGGGGGAACCGGGGAGCTGTTTTTT
CASVGGTGELFF
>TRBJ2-1|16|many|TRBV5-1|NA
TGCGCCAGCGGCTCATCAGACACCGGGACCTACAATGAGCAGTTCTTC
CASGSSDTGTYNEQFF
>TRBJ2-1|16|few|TRBV4-2|TRBD1
TGTGCCAGCAGCCAAGTAAGACAGGGGAACTACAATGAGCAGTTCTTC
CASSQVRQGNYNEQFF
>TRBJ2-2|14|few|TRBV28|TRBD1
TGTGCCAGCAGTTCTGACAGGGTTTTCGGGGAGCTGTTTTTT
CASSSDRVFGELFF
>TRBJ2-1|14|NA|TRBV7-2|TRBD1
TGTGCCAGCAGCACAGGACAGGGGCAGGGTGAGCAGTTCTTC
CASSTGQGQGEQFF
>TRBJ1-6|14|NA|TRBV3-1|NA
TGTGCCAGCAGCCAAGATATGGGAAATTCACCCCTCCACTTT
CASSQDMGNSPLHF
>TRBJ2-3|15|many|TRBV6-5|NA
TGTGCCAGCAGTTACGGTGGGGGCTTCACAGATACGCAGTATTTT
CASSYGGGFTDTQYF
>TRBJ2-7|17|NA|TRBV7-2|TRBD1
TGTGCCAGCAGCTACAAGGGACAGGGGATCGCGGACTACGAGCAGTACTTC
CASSYKGQGIADYEQYF
>TRBJ1-2|12|few|TRBV7-2|NA
TGTGCCAGCAGCAGGCAGGTGGATGGCTACACCTTC
CASSRQVDGYTF
>TRBJ1-5|15|few|TRBV6-2/TRBV6-3|NA
TGTGCCAGCAGCCTCAGACAGGCTGGGAATCAGCCCCAGCATTTT
CASSLRQAGNQPQHF
>TRBJ2-1|12|many|TRBV29-1|TRBD2
TGCAGCTCTTGGCTAGCGGGAGGCGAGCAGTTCTTC
CSSWLAGGEQFF
>TRBJ2-1|14|NA|TRBV12-3/TRBV12-4|TRBD2
TGTGCCAGCAGTTTTTCGGCGGGAGCGAATGAGCAGTTCTTC
CASSFSAGANEQFF
>TRBJ2-4|14|few|TRBV6-5|NA
TGTGCCAGCAGCGACCGAGTAGCCAAAAACATTCAGTACTTC
CASSDRVAKNIQYF
>TRBJ2-5|15|NA|TRBV27|TRBD2
TGTGCCAGCAGTTTATTCCTAGCGGGAGCGGAGACCCAGTACTTC
CASSLFLAGAETQYF
>TRBJ2-1|12|few|TRBV10-3|NA
TGTGCCATCAGTGATATTTACAATGAGCAGTTCTTC
CAISDIYNEQFF
>TRBJ2-2|16|few|TRBV28|NA
TGTGCCAGCCTGCGCCTAGTAGAGTTGGGCGCCGGGGAGCTGTTTTTT
CASLRLVELGAGELFF
>TRBJ2-3|13|few|TRBV7-8|NA
TGTGCCAGCAGCTTAAGACTCTGGGATACGCAGTATTTT
CASSLRLWDTQYF
>TRBJ2-1|14|NA|TRBV29-1|TRBD1
TGCAGCGTTGAAGAGACAGGGGGAGTAGATGAGCAGTTCTTC
CSVEETGGVDEQFF
>TRBJ2-1|15|few|TRBV3-1|TRBD2
TGTGCCAGGTGTTTTGAGCGGGGGACCTACAATGAGCAGTTCTTC
CARCFERGTYNEQFF
>TRBJ2-2|13|NA|TRBV28|NA
TGTGCCAGCAGCCGTGGGTCCACCGGGGAGCTGTTTTTT
CASSRGSTGELFF
>TRBJ1-1|13|NA|TRBV28|NA
TGTGCCACCGTAGACGGGGGAAACCTTGAAGCTTTCTTT
CATVDGGNLEAFF
>TRBJ2-7|12|few|TRBV21-1|NA
TGTGCCAGCGAGACTAGATCCTACGAGCAGTACTTC
CASETRSYEQYF
>TRBJ2-7|17|few|TRBV27|TRBD1
TGTGCCAGCACCCTGCTTAGACAGGGGACCGGGCCGGGCGAGCAGTACTTC
CASTLLRQGTGPGEQYF
>TRBJ2-3|15|few|TRBV6-5|TRBD2
TGTGCCAGCAGTTTTAGCGGGGGTGGCGCAGATACGCAGTATTTT
CASSFSGGGADTQYF
>TRBJ1-2|18|few|TRBV20-1|NA
TGCAGTGCTAGGGCTCGAACCTGGGAGGATAAAGCTAACTATGGCTACACCTTC
CSARARTWEDKANYGYTF
>TRBJ2-1|15|NA|TRBV2|NA
TGTGCCAGTAAGACAGGGAGGGGCTCCTACAATGAGCAGTTCTTC
CASKTGRGSYNEQFF
>TRBJ2-3|13|NA|TRBV27|NA
TGTGCCAGCAGTGCCCTCGGGAGACCTACGCAGTATTTT
CASSALGRPTQYF
>TRBJ1-5|15|NA|TRBV6-5|TRBD1
TGTGCCAGCAGTTATACGTCTACAGGGGATCAGCCCCAGCATTTT
CASSYTSTGDQPQHF
>TRBJ1-6|14|NA|TRBV20-1|NA
TGCAGTGCCAGCGGGCGGGTATTCAATTCACCCCTCCACTTT
CSASGRVFNSPLHF
>TRBJ2-1|14|NA|TRBV7-6|NA
TGTGCCAGTGCGTCAGCCCCGGGGGACAATGAGCAGTTCTTC
CASASAPGDNEQFF
>TRBJ2-1|18|NA|TRBV11-2|TRBD1
TGTGCCAGCAGGGCTGACAGGGAATTCATCTATTTGTACAATGAGCAGTTCTTC
CASRADREFIYLYNEQFF
>TRBJ1-3|12|NA|TRBV13|NA
TGTGCCAGCCGAGAGTCAGGGGACACCATATATTTT
CASRESGDTIYF
>TRBJ2-1|14|NA|TRBV13|TRBD1
TGTGCCAGCAGCTCTCGGACAGGGGACAATGAGCAGTTCTTC
CASSSRTGDNEQFF
>TRBJ2-7|16|NA|TRBV7-6|TRBD1
TGTGCCAGCAGCACCCGGGACAGGGGAACGACCTACGAGCAGTACTTC
CASSTRDRGTTYEQYF
>TRBJ2-5|16|NA|TRBV9|NA
TGTGCCAGCAGCGTCGGTACTAGTAGGGATTATGAGACCCAGTACTTC
CASSVGTSRDYETQYF
>TRBJ2-1|14|few|TRBV15|NA
TGTGCCACCAGCAGAGATCACTGGGACAATGAGCAGTTCTTC
CATSRDHWDNEQFF